One T cell receptor (beta chain) is described in this entry. Its target is not known. The data derive from a study of cytomegalovirus exposure and HLA in healthy donors. This CDR3 comprises 13 residues. V was clipped by 10 bases and J by 0 bases, with 12 bases between them. Germline V gene data show CDR1 as SNHLY and CDR2 as FYNNEI. Study-wide results and caveats: It was assumed in the presence/absence analyses that sequencing depth was roughly uniform across donors. Researchers left out some V segments, among them TRBV6-2 and TRBV6-3, as indistinguishable. A prior analysis recorded that most TCR beta V segments were productive about 90% or about 30% of the time.

The PCR had 60 Vbeta and 13 Jbeta primers. The protocol was immunoSEQ multiplex PCR, while the TCRdb copy is restricted to in-frame clones and leaves out a portion. The sample contains 200,000 or so clones, 76% of which appear only once. Sequenced sample: PBMCs. The receptor comes from a man between 18 and 35 years old in good health and CMV-seronegative. This rearrangement joins TRBV2 to TRBJ1-1; no definite D call. CDR3 DNA: TGTGCCACCACAACAGATATGAACACTGAAGCTTTCTTT. It translates to CATTTDMNTEAFF.